This passage covers 22 T cell receptor beta chains from one sample sequenced in a study of blood T cells in healthy people across ages. A second 7 to 11 cycle PCR used barcoded and J-beta primers. TCRdb used MiXCR to reprocess the 5' RACE reads, holding one entry per CDR3 protein. The sample holds some 920,000 distinct CDR3 sequences, just over 50% seen once. The sequenced sample was blood. The receptors were gathered from a woman aged 55 to 70 in good health.

V usage is TRBV9 and J usage is TRBJ2-3, with D maybe TRBD1 (5 bases). V gave up 2 bases and J gave up 1 base, with 11 bases separating them. The CDR3 runs to 15 residues. Per the germline V gene, CDR1 is SGDLS and CDR2 is YYNGEE. For the CDR3, the DNA is TGTGCCAGCAGCGTTGGGGCAGCGCGCACAGATACGCAGTATTTT. Amino acids: CASSVGAARTDTQYF.

This chain links TRBV3-1 with TRBJ2-1, with TRBD2 identical over 7 bases. CDR3 length: 14 amino acids. CDR1 LGHDT and CDR2 YNNKEL come from the germline V gene (reference sequence). J was trimmed by 7 bases and V by 5 bases; bases with no gene match: 8. CDR3 region: CASSELGGGNEQFF. In nucleotides, the CDR3 is TGTGCCAGCAGCGAACTGGGGGGAGGGAATGAGCAGTTCTTC.

This sequence joins TRBV3-1 and TRBJ2-7; D is undetermined. Germline CDR1 and CDR2: LGHDT and YNNKEL (reference sequence). This CDR3 spans 14 amino acids. V gave up 0 bases and J gave up 2 bases, with 8 bases separating them. The CDR3 here is CASSQEIKPYEQYF. The CDR3 DNA is TGTGCCAGCAGCCAAGAGATAAAACCCTACGAGCAGTACTTC.

The rearrangement uses TRBV6-2 or TRBV6-3 and TRBJ2-5, with 10 bases fitting TRBD2. CDR3 length: 15 amino acids. CDR1 MNHEY and CDR2 SVGEGT come from the germline V gene. Trimming removed 8 bases from V and 1 base from J; junction bases left unmatched: 7. As DNA, the CDR3 is TGTGCCAGCTCACTAGCGGGACTCGCCCAAGAGACCCAGTACTTC. The encoded protein is CASSLAGLAQETQYF.

The CDR3 sequence is CASSPRGGLGTDTQYF. CDR3 nucleotides: TGTGCCAGCAGCCCTAGGGGTGGGCTCGGCACAGATACGCAGTATTTT. The chain combines TRBV28 with TRBJ2-3, with D tentatively TRBD1 (5 bases). Deletions cut 6 bases from V and 1 base from J, with 17 bases between. Per the germline V gene, CDR1 is MDHEN and CDR2 is SYDVKM. The CDR3 is 16 amino acids.

To note about this clonotype: A much bigger clone sits one base away, suggesting this may be a read error. The V call is TRBV29-1, the J call TRBJ2-5; 7 nucleotides align to TRBD1. The CDR3 has 15 residues. The germline V gene has CDR1 SQVTM and CDR2 ANQGSEA. CDR3 bases: TGCGGCGTTGAAATACAGGGGCGAGATCAAGAGACCCAGTACTTC. Translation gives CGVEIQGRDQETQYF.

The chain has TRBV27 and TRBJ1-4, with TRBD1 matching over 7 bases. The ends lost 3 bases at V and 1 base at J; junction bases unmatched: 5. From germline, CDR1 is MNHEY and CDR2 SMNVEV (reference sequence). The CDR3 totals 16 residues. The CDR3 region is CASSFLTGLTNEKLFF. For the CDR3, the DNA is TGTGCCAGCAGTTTCCTGACAGGGTTAACTAATGAAAAACTGTTTTTT.

J is TRBJ2-7 and V is TRBV5-1, with 8 positions matching TRBD1. The CDR3 has 15 amino acids. In germline, CDR1 is SGHRS, CDR2 YFSETQ. V was pared by 5 bases and J by 2 bases, with 9 bases of the junction left unmatched. The CDR3 DNA is TGCGCCAGCAGGTATCGGACAGGGATCACCTACGAGCAGTACTTC. Its protein product is CASRYRTGITYEQYF.

The CDR3 DNA follows: TGCGCCAGCAGCCGGGTGAGTTACAATGAGCAGTTCTTC. Protein sequence: CASSRVSYNEQFF. The genes are TRBV4-1 and TRBJ2-1; no clear D gene. CDR3 length: 13 residues. Germline V lookup: CDR1 MGHRA, CDR2 YSYEKL. The V end was cut by 4 bases, the J end by 4 bases, with 8 bases between.

This chain joins TRBV5-1 and TRBJ1-1; D perhaps matches TRBD1 (6 bases). The germline V gene encodes CDR1 SGHRS and CDR2 YFSETQ. The length of the CDR3 is 13 residues. Trimming removed 4 bases at V and 3 bases at J, with 10 bases between. CDR3 in amino acids: CASSPDSYTEAFF. For the CDR3, the DNA is TGCGCCAGCAGCCCGGACAGTTACACTGAAGCTTTCTTT. The variable domain in full, with the rest retrieved from reference TRBV5-1 and TRBJ1-1, is KAGVTQTPRYLIKTRGQQVTLSCSPISGHRSVSWYQQTPGQGLQFLFEYFSETQRNKGNFPGRFSGRQFSNSRSEMNVSTLELGDSALYLCASSPDSYTEAFFGQGTRLTVV.

This clonotype was detected only a few times. The V gene is TRBV29-1, the J gene TRBJ2-5; TRBD2 matches 13 bases. The end of the DNA is better explained by TRBJ2-7, so the J call may be wrong. Germline lookup yields CDR1 SQVTM and CDR2 ANQGSEA. There are 13 residues in the CDR3. CDR3 loop: CSGRLAGGGEQYF. As DNA, the CDR3 is TGCAGCGGACGACTAGCGGGAGGAGGCGAGCAGTACTTC.

The count of this clonotype is one. The V gene is TRBV20-1, the J gene TRBJ2-3; tentative D call: TRBD2 (6 bases). The germline V gene encodes CDR1 DFQATT and CDR2 SNEGSKA (reference sequence). V gave up 0 bases and J gave up 2 bases, with 15 bases separating them. CDR3 size: 16 residues. CDR3: CSARDPLAGFTDTQYF. The CDR3, as DNA: TGCAGTGCTAGAGATCCCCTTGCGGGGTTCACAGATACGCAGTATTTT.

The CDR3 DNA is TGCAGCGTTGCCTTCGAACGGAACTATGGCTACACCTTC. Translation gives CSVAFERNYGYTF. The chain carries TRBV29-1 and TRBJ1-2; D unresolved. In germline, CDR1 is SQVTM, CDR2 ANQGSEA. The V end lost 4 bases, the J end lost 2 bases, and 11 bases lay between the germline ends. CDR3 length: 13 residues.

The rearrangement uses TRBV20-1 and TRBJ2-1; D is perhaps TRBD1 or TRBD2 (5 bases each). The V end was cut by 4 bases, the J end by 4 bases, with 14 bases between. The germline CDR1 and CDR2 sequences are DFQATT and SNEGSKA (reference sequence). The CDR3 covers 14 residues. CDR3 loop: CSATRGGGYNEQFF. The CDR3 bases are TGCAGTGCTACCCGGGGCGGCGGGTACAATGAGCAGTTCTTC.

The CDR3 loop is CAWSLGGAADTQYF. The CDR3 bases are TGTGCCTGGAGCCTTGGAGGGGCCGCAGATACGCAGTATTTT. The chain carries TRBV30 and TRBJ2-3, with a possible D match to TRBD2 (6 bases). The CDR3 is 14 amino acids. V lost 3 bases and J lost 4, with 14 bases in between. Germline-derived CDR1 and CDR2 are GTSNPN and SVGIG (reference sequence).

The table lists this clonotype with many counts. The V call is TRBV7-2, the J call TRBJ2-1; TRBD2 aligns across 7 bases. The CDR3 covers 17 residues. Unmatched junction bases numbered 15, after V lost 4 bases and J lost 6 bases. Germline CDR1 is SGHTA and CDR2 is FQGNSA. DNA of the CDR3: TGTGCCAGCAGCTCCATAGCGGGCCAAGGAGAACGCAATGAGCAGTTCTTC. It specifies CASSSIAGQGERNEQFF.

V gene TRBV5-1 combines with J gene TRBJ2-5; 8 bases line up with TRBD2. Germline CDR1 reads SGHRS; CDR2 reads YFSETQ. The trim removed 3 bases at V and 1 base at J, leaving 5 bases unmatched. The CDR3 totals 15 residues. This chain's CDR3 is CASSSLLAAQETQYF. DNA of the CDR3: TGCGCCAGCAGCTCCCTACTAGCGGCCCAAGAGACCCAGTACTTC.

Worth noting for this clonotype: Possible read error: a much larger clone is one base away. The CDR3 nucleotides are TGTGCCACCAGTGAAACAGGTTTATACACAGATACGCAGTATTTT. The encoded protein is CATSETGLYTDTQYF. This sequence joins TRBV24-1 and TRBJ2-3, with D perhaps matching TRBD1 (5 bases). Trimming took 4 bases from V and 2 from J, leaving 12 bases between them. The length of the CDR3 is 15 residues. The V gene's germline CDR1 is KGHDR and CDR2 SFDVKD.

For the CDR3, the DNA is TGTGCCACCAGTGATTTGGGAGCGGGAGGGCCAGATACGCAGTATTTT. Amino acids: CATSDLGAGGPDTQYF. The rearrangement uses TRBV24-1 and TRBJ2-3; 10 nucleotides match TRBD2. The CDR3 is 16 residues long. CDR1 KGHDR and CDR2 SFDVKD come from the germline V gene. The V gene end was trimmed by 0 bases and the J gene end by 4 bases; junction bases not matched to a gene: 3.

The chain employs TRBV5-8 and TRBJ2-3; 9 nucleotides line up with TRBD2. CDR3 length: 16 residues. V shed 0 bases, J shed 3 bases, and the junction held 5 bases outside the gene matches. The germline CDR1 and CDR2 sequences are SGHTS and YDEGEE. The CDR3 is CASSLASGIRTDTQYF. The CDR3 bases are TGTGCCAGCAGCTTGGCTAGCGGGATCCGTACAGATACGCAGTATTTT.

J is TRBJ1-4 and V is TRBV27; maybe TRBD1 (6 bases). Germline-derived CDR1 and CDR2 are MNHEY and SMNVEV (reference sequence). Trimming took off 0 bases at V and 0 bases at J, with 11 bases between the two ends. This CDR3 has 17 residues. The CDR3 is CASSLSYGGTTNEKLFF. In nucleotides, the CDR3 is TGTGCCAGCAGTTTATCGTACGGGGGCACAACTAATGAAAAACTGTTTTTT.

The J gene is TRBJ2-3, the V gene TRBV28; 9 bases align to TRBD2. The CDR3 loop spans 15 amino acids. V was pared by 6 bases and J by 1 base, with 5 bases of the junction left unmatched. Germline CDR1 and CDR2: MDHEN and SYDVKM. The CDR3 is CASSERGARTDTQYF. The CDR3 DNA follows: TGTGCCAGCAGCGAGCGGGGGGCCCGCACAGATACGCAGTATTTT.